The 25 T cell receptor beta chains given below trace back to one sample, sequenced in a study of T cells in Graves' hyperthyroidism and ophthalmopathy (dated by TCRdb to between 2018 and 2020). Receptors were amplified or captured by multiplex PCR. The reads were generated on an Illumina HiSeq 2000. TCR beta CDR3 regions were amplified from RNA transcripts. The first round of RT-PCR for the TCR CDR3 was performed with the HTBI primer set and the Qiagen OneStep RT-PCR kit. TCRdb trimmed the raw reads at Q25, called clones with MiXCR and kept productive beta chains. Identical CDR3 proteins give one entry, which carries the most common genes and DNA. The sample contains under 750,000 distinct CDR3 sequences, approximately 19% of them found a single time. Around 15% of the sample is held by the ten biggest clonotypes. The sequencing sample was made of blood. These receptors were taken from a woman in her forties or fifties with Graves' hyperthyroidism that later progressed to Graves' ophthalmopathy.

This clonotype was detected many times. The chain couples TRBV7-9 to TRBJ2-1; TRBD2 aligns across 14 bases. The germline V gene has CDR1 SEHNR and CDR2 FQNEAQ (reference sequence). V was clipped by 5 bases and J by 0 bases; unmatched bases: 6. The length of the CDR3 is 18 residues. The CDR3 DNA reads TGTGCCAGCAGCCCTGGACTAGCGGGGGGATCCTCCTACAATGAGCAGTTCTTC. Its protein product is CASSPGLAGGSSYNEQFF.

There are many counts of this clonotype. The gene calls are TRBV30 and TRBJ1-1; D is undetermined. V lost 3 bases and J lost 0, with 5 bases in between. The CDR3 consists of 12 residues. The germline V gene has CDR1 GTSNPN and CDR2 SVGIG (reference sequence). The CDR3 is CAWRKMNTEAFF. The CDR3 DNA sequence: TGTGCCTGGAGGAAGATGAACACTGAAGCTTTCTTT.

The table lists this clonotype with a few counts. The rearrangement links TRBV11-2 to TRBJ1-1; 8 positions agree with TRBD1. The CDR3 extends over 15 amino acids. V was pared by 5 bases and J by 4 bases, with 9 bases of the junction left unmatched. Germline assignment: CDR1 SGHAT and CDR2 FQNNGV. CDR3 residues: CASSPQQGASTEAFF. Written as DNA, the CDR3 is TGTGCCAGCAGCCCGCAGCAGGGGGCTAGCACTGAAGCTTTCTTT.

This clonotype has just a few counts. The chain employs TRBV27 and TRBJ1-5; D is undetermined. Between the trimmed V and J ends, which lost 5 bases and 0 bases, there was a span of 8 bases. The CDR3 extends over 14 amino acids. Per germline, CDR1 MNHEY and CDR2 SMNVEV (reference sequence). The CDR3 sequence: CASSAEGSNQPQHF. CDR3 bases: TGTGCCAGCAGTGCGGAGGGTAGCAATCAGCCCCAGCATTTT.

This clonotype has a count of ten or more. The chain has TRBV24-1 and TRBJ1-1, with D perhaps TRBD1 (5 bases). This CDR3 spans 19 amino acids. The V and J ends lost 1 base and 0 bases respectively, with 20 bases between them. Germline V CDR1 and CDR2: KGHDR, SFDVKD. CDR3 sequence (DNA): TGTGCCACCAGTGATTTTCCCGGGACTCGCCGCTCCATGAACACTGAAGCTTTCTTT. It codes for CATSDFPGTRRSMNTEAFF.

The CDR3 DNA sequence: TGTGCCAGCAGCGCCCTTTGGGGGGGACAAGAGACCCAGTACTTC. Amino acids: CASSALWGGQETQYF. J is TRBJ2-5 and V is TRBV11-2; TRBD2 matches at 7 bases. This CDR3 is built from 15 residues. CDR1 and CDR2 (germline): SGHAT, FQNNGV. V lost 5 bases, J lost 2 bases, and 8 bases stayed unmatched. The full variable domain, its missing parts supplied by reference TRBV11-2 and TRBJ2-5, is EAGVAQSPRYKIIEKRQSVAFWCNPISGHATLYWYQQILGQGPKLLIQFQNNGVVDDSQLPKDRFSAERLKGVDSTLKIQPAKLEDSAVYLCASSALWGGQETQYFGPGTRLLVL.

The chain uses TRBV20-1 and TRBJ1-5; 7 bases match TRBD1. With 5 bases clipped from V and 2 bases from J, the junction kept 12 bases outside the gene matches. CDR1 and CDR2 from the germline V gene are DFQATT and SNEGSKA (reference sequence). There are 16 residues in the CDR3. As DNA, the CDR3 is TGCAGTGCTGGAAAAGGACAGGTATCTGGCAATCAGCCCCAGCATTTT. It encodes CSAGKGQVSGNQPQHF.

V and J are TRBV2 and TRBJ1-4; 7 bases are a match to TRBD1. Trimming took 7 bases from V and 4 from J; bases not matched to a gene: 6. The CDR3 is made up of 14 amino acids. Germline V gene sequence: CDR1 SNHLY, CDR2 FYNNEI. The CDR3 region has the DNA TGTGCCAGCAAGTCGGGACAGTTTAATGAAAAACTGTTTTTT. Protein sequence: CASKSGQFNEKLFF.

In this sample, this clonotype turned up many times. The gene calls are TRBV7-9 and TRBJ1-1; D gene ambiguous. The ends were cut back, 2 bases at V and 6 bases at J, with 10 bases in the middle. Germline V gene lookup returns CDR1 SEHNR and CDR2 FQNEAQ (reference sequence). The CDR3 is made up of 13 amino acids. For the CDR3, the DNA is TGTGCCAGCAGCTTACCGGCGACGGCTGAAGCTTTCTTT. As protein: CASSLPATAEAFF.

For the CDR3, the DNA is TGTGCCAGCAGCGAGATTCAGGGACCTAACAACATTCAGTACTTC. Its translation is CASSEIQGPNNIQYF. The chain joins TRBV7-8 to TRBJ2-4, with D perhaps assigned TRBD1 or TRBD2 (5 bases each). V lost 5 bases and J lost 7, with 18 bases in between. The length of the CDR3 is 15 residues. Germline V CDR1 and CDR2: SGHVS, FQNEAQ.

The V gene is TRBV12-3 or TRBV12-4, the J gene TRBJ1-3, with no clear D. V was clipped by 6 bases and J by 0 bases, with 12 bases between them. The CDR3 has 15 residues. CDR3 in DNA: TGTGCCAGCAGAGGGAGACATGCCTCTGGAAACACCATATATTTT. It translates to CASRGRHASGNTIYF.

V is TRBV15 and J is TRBJ2-3; 13 bases agree with TRBD2. Germline CDR1 is LNHNV and CDR2 is YYDKDF (reference sequence). CDR3 length: 16 residues. V lost 6 bases and J lost 6; bases outside the gene matches: 9. The CDR3 loop reads CATSEGTSGVADTQYF. CDR3 nucleotide sequence: TGTGCCACCAGTGAAGGGACTAGCGGGGTGGCGGATACGCAGTATTTT.

The chain is built from TRBV6-5 and TRBJ2-2, with TRBD2 matching over 7 bases. Germline V gene lookup returns CDR1 MNHEY and CDR2 SVGAGI. V lost 3 bases and J lost 3; bases outside the gene matches: 7. The CDR3 has 16 residues. CDR3 sequence: CASSYWGGADTGELFF. In nucleotides, the CDR3 is TGTGCCAGCAGTTATTGGGGAGGGGCGGACACCGGGGAGCTGTTTTTT.

V and J are TRBV3-1 and TRBJ2-3, with D perhaps TRBD2 (6 bases). The germline CDR1 and CDR2 sequences are LGHDT and YNNKEL (reference sequence). Trimming removed 1 base from V and 0 bases from J, with 11 bases in between. CDR3 length: 16 residues. CDR3 in amino acids: CASSQVDGGSTDTQYF. CDR3 nucleotides: TGTGCCAGCAGCCAAGTTGACGGGGGTAGCACAGATACGCAGTATTTT.

The rearrangement joins TRBV5-4 to TRBJ2-5; D not resolved. Trimming took 0 bases from V and 1 from J, leaving 10 bases between them. This CDR3 contains 15 residues. Germline V CDR1 and CDR2: SGHNT, YYREEE (reference sequence). The CDR3 is CASSLGRPIQETQYF. The CDR3 DNA reads TGTGCCAGCAGCTTGGGGAGACCTATCCAAGAGACCCAGTACTTC.

This clonotype has ten or more counts. V and J are TRBV2 and TRBJ2-6; TRBD1 is a possible D gene (5 bases). Germline V CDR1 and CDR2: SNHLY, FYNNEI. V lost 3 bases and J lost 1, with 7 bases in between. The CDR3 has 15 amino acids. CDR3 nucleotide sequence: TGTGCCAGCAGTGACAGGGTTTCTGGGGCCAACGTCCTGACTTTC. Its protein is CASSDRVSGANVLTF.

This clonotype was found many times. This chain connects TRBV18 to TRBJ2-7; 7 nucleotides match TRBD1. From germline, CDR1 is KGHSH and CDR2 LQKENI. This CDR3 is 16 amino acids long. V trimming: 0 bases; J trimming: 9 bases; junction bases outside the gene matches: 14. CDR3 residues: CASSPPLQGPLRGQYF. CDR3 nucleotides: TGTGCCAGCTCACCACCACTACAGGGGCCCCTACGAGGGCAGTACTTC.

This chain uses TRBV28 with TRBJ2-5; 8 bases line up with TRBD2. Per germline, CDR1 MDHEN and CDR2 SYDVKM. The length of the CDR3 is 15 residues. Unmatched junction bases numbered 8, after V lost 3 bases and J lost 5 bases. CDR3 nucleotides: TGTGCCAGCAGTTTTGACGGGAGGGCTCGGGAGACCCAGTACTTC. Translated, it gives CASSFDGRARETQYF.

This clonotype showed up just a few times. V usage is TRBV7-2 and J usage is TRBJ1-4, with a tentative D call TRBD1 (5 bases). V shed 3 bases and J shed 7 bases, with 18 bases lying between them. Per germline, CDR1 SGHTA and CDR2 FQGNSA. The CDR3 is made up of 16 amino acids. The CDR3 reads CASSLKDSGFGEKLFF. The CDR3 nucleotides read TGTGCCAGCAGCTTGAAAGACAGCGGCTTCGGTGAAAAACTGTTTTTT.

This clonotype was detected a few times. The CDR3 coding sequence is TGTGCCAGCAGTCCCAATTGGACAGGGGCCTACGAGCAGTACTTC. This gives the protein CASSPNWTGAYEQYF. This chain uses TRBV7-9 with TRBJ2-7, with 9 nucleotides matching TRBD1. V was pared by 6 bases and J by 2 bases, with 8 bases of the junction left unmatched. This CDR3 has 15 residues. Germline CDR1 and CDR2: SEHNR and FQNEAQ (reference sequence).

This clonotype was seen a few times. This chain links TRBV4-1 with TRBJ2-5, with D maybe TRBD2 (5 bases). The CDR3 length is 15 residues. Germline V lookup: CDR1 MGHRA, CDR2 YSYEKL. With 5 bases removed from V and 1 base from J, the gap between germline ends came to 14 bases. For the CDR3, the DNA is TGCGCCAGCAGCGCGCAGCCCGAGGGCCAAGAGACCCAGTACTTC. This codes for CASSAQPEGQETQYF.

The chain combines TRBV20-1 with TRBJ1-6; 12 bases match TRBD1. V shed 3 bases and J 4 bases; nucleotides not matched to a gene: 4. Germline CDR1 DFQATT, CDR2 SNEGSKA (reference sequence). The length of the CDR3 is 16 residues. The CDR3 spells CSARGTGGWYNSPLHF. The CDR3 nucleotides read TGCAGTGCTAGGGGGACAGGGGGCTGGTATAATTCACCCCTCCACTTT.

This clonotype has a handful of counts. The genes are TRBV6-1 and TRBJ2-5; possibly TRBD1 or TRBD2 for D (6 bases each). CDR3 size: 16 residues. Trimming removed 2 bases at V and 5 bases at J, with 18 bases between. The V gene's germline CDR1 is MNHNS and CDR2 SASEGT. CDR3 amino acids: CASSERLGGLFETQYF. In DNA form, the CDR3 reads TGTGCCAGCAGTGAAAGACTGGGGGGCCTTTTTGAGACCCAGTACTTC.

Comments on this clonotype: This may arise from a read error, as a much more abundant clone is one base away. The chain has TRBV7-9 and TRBJ2-7, with D possibly called TRBD1 or TRBD2 (5 bases each). The CDR3 is 16 residues long. The germline V gene has CDR1 SEHNR and CDR2 FQNEAQ (reference sequence). The CDR3 nucleotides are TGTGCCAGCAGCTCGCTCCGGGGCAGGGCGTCCTCCGAGCAGTACTTC. Encoded protein: CASSSLRGRASSEQYF.

This clonotype was found a few times. The J gene is TRBJ1-2, the V gene TRBV7-8; TRBD1 agrees at 7 bases. Germline V gene sequence: CDR1 SGHVS, CDR2 FQNEAQ. The CDR3 length is 14 residues. V trimming: 5 bases; J trimming: 4 bases; junction bases outside the gene matches: 7. For the CDR3, the DNA is TGTGCCAGCAGCCCTCGGGGACAGCTCTATGGCTACACCTTC. Residues: CASSPRGQLYGYTF. Using reference TRBV7-8 and TRBJ1-2 for the parts outside the CDR3, the full variable domain is GAGVSQSPRYKVAKRGQDVALRCDPISGHVSLFWYQQALGQGPEFLTYFQNEAQLDKSGLPSDRFFAERPEGSVSTLKIQRTQQEDSAVYLCASSPRGQLYGYTFGSGTRLTVV.